The sequence of this T cell receptor beta chain was determined in a study of blood T cell repertoires in COVID-19. Sequenced by immunoSEQ multiplex PCR; TCRdb stores in-frame clones only, minus some. The sample lists about 20,000 clones; approximately 93% were seen once. The length of the CDR3 is 14 residues. The V and J ends lost 3 bases and 0 bases respectively, with 9 bases between them. The source material was peripheral blood. The chain carries TRBV5-3 and TRBJ1-1; no clear D gene. TRBV5-3 is an open reading frame, and its role is uncertain. The receptor was derived from a woman between 45 and 60 years old with active COVID-19. The chain's CDR3 is CARSSGPLNTEAFF. The CDR3 region has the DNA TGTGCCAGAAGCTCGGGTCCTTTGAACACTGAAGCTTTCTTT.